This T cell receptor beta chain was identified in a study of T cell responses to AZD1222 COVID-19 vaccine. Study outcomes and limitations: Mostly white British, mostly female donors; authors suggested clonal diversity may be underestimated. Vaccine-associated CD4 TCRs spanned spike, dominant at 160-218 and 743-854. The number of AZD1222 recipients seropositive at baseline was only 5 to 7. In all cases, repertoires were sampled only after the peak T cell response.

In the case of this clone: Its antigen is not identified.

Generated by immunoSEQ multiplex PCR, the TCRdb table keeps only in-frame clones and is missing some. This sample has almost 35,000 clones, with 85% to 90% found just once. V was cut by 2 bases and J by 0 bases, with 17 bases left in between. The CDR3 has 18 amino acids. Germline V gene data show CDR1 as GTSNPN and CDR2 as SVGIG (reference sequence). The sample was peripheral blood, taken on day 0 of AZD1222 vaccination. This TCR was recovered from an adult in good health. The V and J genes are TRBV30 and TRBJ2-6, with D possibly being TRBD2 (6 bases). CDR3 DNA: TGTGCCTGGAGTTACTCCGGGACTGAAGGCTCTGGGGCCAACGTCCTGACTTTC. This codes for CAWSYSGTEGSGANVLTF.